The 5 T cell receptor beta chains below were found in one sample sequenced in a study of shared clonotypes between healthy human individuals (dated by TCRdb to the early 2020s). Libraries were constructed by the immunoSEQ multiplex PCR assay. The table comes from immuneACCESS by way of TCRdb, which keeps in-frame sequences with V and J called. Part of the clones is missing from these tables; in studies checked, under half for an unresolved V gene and the rest for unknown reasons. The sample data list approximately 2.1 million clones, and 80% to 95% of these were observed just once. The ten biggest clones cover approximately 0.4% of the sample. The sequencing input was naive CD4+ T cells from PBMCs. The sample's cell subset or site, from its label and the paper: CD45RA+ positively selected. The source of these receptors is a man aged 18 to 30 in good health. Some clones in this sample may be carry-over from other donors' samples.

The chain joins TRBV19 to TRBJ1-1; D gene uncertain. V dropped 7 bases and J dropped 4 bases, with 13 bases sitting between them. CDR1 LNHDA and CDR2 SQIVND come from the germline V gene (reference sequence). The CDR3 is 13 residues long. The CDR3: CASTKQPTTEAFF. Here the CDR3 DNA reads TGTGCCAGTACCAAGCAGCCCACCACTGAAGCTTTCTTT.

The gene calls are TRBV10-3 and TRBJ1-1; the D is unclear. Germline V gene data show CDR1 as ENHRY and CDR2 as SYGVKD. CDR3 length: 12 residues. Trimming took 8 bases from V and 3 from J, leaving 10 bases between them. The CDR3: CAISFGDTEAFF. The CDR3 DNA sequence: TGTGCCATCTCTTTCGGGGACACTGAAGCTTTCTTT.

The chain uses TRBV7-6 and TRBJ2-5; D not resolved. The germline V and J ends were trimmed by 2 bases and 2 bases, with 6 bases remaining between them. Germline CDR1 reads SGHVS; CDR2 reads FNYEAQ. The CDR3 runs to 13 residues. The CDR3 nucleotides read TGTGCCAGCAGCTTACCGAGTCAAGAGACCCAGTACTTC. Amino acids: CASSLPSQETQYF.

The chain uses TRBV9 and TRBJ2-1, with 10 nucleotides matching TRBD2. Germline loops: CDR1 SGDLS, CDR2 YYNGEE. This CDR3 has 15 residues. V lost 4 bases, J lost 7 bases, and 8 bases stayed unmatched. DNA of the CDR3: TGTGCCAGCAGCTCTAGCGGGAGTATAGTAAATGAGCAGTTCTTC. This encodes CASSSSGSIVNEQFF. Filled out from reference TRBV9 and TRBJ2-1, the complete variable domain reads DSGVTQTPKHLITATGQRVTLRCSPRSGDLSVYWYQQSLDQGLQFLIQYYNGEERAKGNILERFSAQQFPDLHSELNLSSLELGDSALYFCASSSSGSIVNEQFFGPGTRLTVL.

The chain links TRBV30 to TRBJ2-7; 13 positions match TRBD2. Trimming took 2 bases from V and 4 from J; bases not matched to a gene: 5. Germline assignment: CDR1 GTSNPN and CDR2 SVGIG (reference sequence). The CDR3 length is 15 residues. The CDR3 bases are TGTGCCTGGAGTCTCGGACTAGCGGGAGCGTACGAGCAGTACTTC. Translating gives CAWSLGLAGAYEQYF.